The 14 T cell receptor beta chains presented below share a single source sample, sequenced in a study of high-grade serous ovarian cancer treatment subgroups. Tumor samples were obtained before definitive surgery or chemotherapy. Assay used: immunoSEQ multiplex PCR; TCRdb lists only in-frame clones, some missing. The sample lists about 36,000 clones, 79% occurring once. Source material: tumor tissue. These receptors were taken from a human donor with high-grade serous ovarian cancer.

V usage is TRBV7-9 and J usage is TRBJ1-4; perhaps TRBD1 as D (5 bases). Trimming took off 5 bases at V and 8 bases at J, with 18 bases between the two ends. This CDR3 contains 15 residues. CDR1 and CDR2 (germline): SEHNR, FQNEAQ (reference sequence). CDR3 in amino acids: CASSLFQGRREKLFF. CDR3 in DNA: TGTGCCAGCAGCCTGTTCCAGGGAAGAAGGGAAAAACTGTTTTTT.

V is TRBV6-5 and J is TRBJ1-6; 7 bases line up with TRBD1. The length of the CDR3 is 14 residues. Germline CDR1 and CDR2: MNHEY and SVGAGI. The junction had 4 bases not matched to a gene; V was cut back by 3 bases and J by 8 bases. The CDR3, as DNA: TGTGCCAGCAGTTATTGGCAGGGGGATTCACCCCTCCACTTT. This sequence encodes CASSYWQGDSPLHF.

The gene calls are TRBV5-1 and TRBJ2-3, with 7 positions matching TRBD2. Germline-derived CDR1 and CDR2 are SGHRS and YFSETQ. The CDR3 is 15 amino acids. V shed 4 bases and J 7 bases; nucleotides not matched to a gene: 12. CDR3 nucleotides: TGCGCCAGCAGCCGGGGGGACCGAGACGGGAATACGCAGTATTTT. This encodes CASSRGDRDGNTQYF. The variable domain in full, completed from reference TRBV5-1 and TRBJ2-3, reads KAGVTQTPRYLIKTRGQQVTLSCSPISGHRSVSWYQQTPGQGLQFLFEYFSETQRNKGNFPGRFSGRQFSNSRSEMNVSTLELGDSALYLCASSRGDRDGNTQYFGPGTRLTVL.

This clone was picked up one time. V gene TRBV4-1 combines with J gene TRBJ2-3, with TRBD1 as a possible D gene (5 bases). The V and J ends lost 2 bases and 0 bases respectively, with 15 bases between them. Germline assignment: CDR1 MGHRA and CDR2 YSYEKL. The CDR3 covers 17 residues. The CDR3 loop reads CASSQNFGASSTDTQYF. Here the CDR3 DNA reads TGCGCCAGCAGCCAAAATTTTGGGGCCTCTAGCACAGATACGCAGTATTTT.

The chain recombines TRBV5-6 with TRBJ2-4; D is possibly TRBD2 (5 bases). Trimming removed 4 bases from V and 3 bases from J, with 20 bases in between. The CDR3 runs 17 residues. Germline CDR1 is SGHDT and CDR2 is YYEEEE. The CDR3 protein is CASSPRGSGKNKNIQYF. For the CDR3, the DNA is TGTGCCAGCAGCCCCCGAGGGAGCGGTAAAAACAAAAACATTCAGTACTTC.

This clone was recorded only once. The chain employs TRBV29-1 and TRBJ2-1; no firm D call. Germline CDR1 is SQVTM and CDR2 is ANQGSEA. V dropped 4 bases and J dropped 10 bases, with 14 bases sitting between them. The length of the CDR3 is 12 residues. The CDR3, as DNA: TGCAGCGTTGGGTCTACCCCAGAGGAGCAGTTCTTC. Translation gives CSVGSTPEEQFF.

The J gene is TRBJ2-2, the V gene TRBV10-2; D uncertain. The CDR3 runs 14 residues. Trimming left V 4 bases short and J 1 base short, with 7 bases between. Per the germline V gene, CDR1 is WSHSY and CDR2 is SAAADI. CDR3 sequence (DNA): TGCGCCAGCAGTGTAATCAGGAACACCGGGGAGCTGTTTTTT. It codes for CASSVIRNTGELFF.

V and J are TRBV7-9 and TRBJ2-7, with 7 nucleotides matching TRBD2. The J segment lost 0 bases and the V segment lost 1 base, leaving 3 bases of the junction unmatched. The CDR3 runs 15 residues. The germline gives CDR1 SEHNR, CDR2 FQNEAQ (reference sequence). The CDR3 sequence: CASSLVGDYSYEQYF. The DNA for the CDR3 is TGTGCCAGCAGCTTAGTTGGGGACTACTCCTACGAGCAGTACTTC.

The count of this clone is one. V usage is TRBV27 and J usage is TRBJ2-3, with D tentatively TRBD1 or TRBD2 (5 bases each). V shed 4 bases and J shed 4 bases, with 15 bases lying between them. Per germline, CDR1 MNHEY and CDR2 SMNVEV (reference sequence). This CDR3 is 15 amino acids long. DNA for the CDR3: TGTGCCAGCAGTTCCCAGCGGACAAGCGCAGATACGCAGTATTTT. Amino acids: CASSSQRTSADTQYF.

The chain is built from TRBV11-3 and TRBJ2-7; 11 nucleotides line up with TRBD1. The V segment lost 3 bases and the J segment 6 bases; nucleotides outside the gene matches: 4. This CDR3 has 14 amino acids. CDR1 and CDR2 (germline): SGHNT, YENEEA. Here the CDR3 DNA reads TGTGCCAGCAGCTTCGGGACAGGGGGTGGCGAGCAGTACTTC. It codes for CASSFGTGGGEQYF.

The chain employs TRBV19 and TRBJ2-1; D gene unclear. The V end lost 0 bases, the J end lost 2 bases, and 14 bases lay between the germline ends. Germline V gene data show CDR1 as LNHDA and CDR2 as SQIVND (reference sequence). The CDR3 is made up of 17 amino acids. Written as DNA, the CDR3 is TGTGCCAGTAGTATAGATTCGGGTTTGTACACCTACAATGAGCAGTTCTTC. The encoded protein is CASSIDSGLYTYNEQFF.

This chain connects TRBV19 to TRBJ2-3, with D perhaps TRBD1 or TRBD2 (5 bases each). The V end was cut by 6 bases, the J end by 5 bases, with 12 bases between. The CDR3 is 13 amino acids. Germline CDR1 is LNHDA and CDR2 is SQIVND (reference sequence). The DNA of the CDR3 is TGTGCCAGTAGCCCACGGGGCATAGATACGCAGTATTTT. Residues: CASSPRGIDTQYF. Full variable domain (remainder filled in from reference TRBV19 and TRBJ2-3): DGGITQSPKYLFRKEGQNVTLSCEQNLNHDAMYWYRQDPGQGLRLIYYSQIVNDFQKGDIAEGYSVSREKKESFPLTVTSAQKNPTAFYLCASSPRGIDTQYFGPGTRLTVL.

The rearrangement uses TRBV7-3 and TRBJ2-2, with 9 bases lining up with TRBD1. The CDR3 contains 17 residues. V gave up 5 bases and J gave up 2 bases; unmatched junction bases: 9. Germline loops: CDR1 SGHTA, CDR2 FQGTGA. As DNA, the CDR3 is TGTGCCAGCAGCCTTACAGGGGGCGCCCCAAACACCGGGGAGCTGTTTTTT. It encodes CASSLTGGAPNTGELFF. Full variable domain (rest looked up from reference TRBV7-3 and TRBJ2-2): GAGVSQTPSNKVTEKGKYVELRCDPISGHTALYWYRQSLGQGPEFLIYFQGTGAADDSGLPNDRFFAVRPEGSVSTLKIQRTERGDSAVYLCASSLTGGAPNTGELFFGEGSRLTVL.

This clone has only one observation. The CDR3 DNA sequence: TGTGCCACCAGCAGATTAAAAACGGGGGGCTACGAGCAGTACTTC. The encoded protein is CATSRLKTGGYEQYF. The chain has TRBV15 and TRBJ2-7; 7 bases fit TRBD2. Germline loops: CDR1 LNHNV, CDR2 YYDKDF (reference sequence). V shed 2 bases and J 3 bases; nucleotides not matched to a gene: 7. This CDR3 has 15 residues. Complete variable domain (other parts from reference TRBV15 and TRBJ2-7): DAMVIQNPRYQVTQFGKPVTLSCSQTLNHNVMYWYQQKSSQAPKLLFHYYDKDFNNEADTPDNFQSRRPNTSFCFLDIRSPGLGDTAMYLCATSRLKTGGYEQYFGPGTRLTVT.